The 27 T cell receptor beta chains listed next were all sequenced from one sample in a study of breast tumors, draining lymph nodes, adjacent tissues. Samples came from axillary lymph nodes draining the breast cancer. Via MiXCR, TCRdb re-called the multiplex PCR reads, giving one row per CDR3 protein. The sample gives about 230,000 distinct CDR3 sequences, roughly 32% of which show up once; roughly 1.5% is in the top ten. Sample: axillary lymph node tissue. These receptors were obtained from a female donor with breast cancer. Some clones in this sample may be carry-over from other donors' samples.

In its sample, this clonotype was seen many times. The V gene is TRBV7-9, the J gene TRBJ1-1; D might be TRBD1 (5 bases). The CDR3 extends over 17 amino acids. The V gene lost 1 base and the J gene lost 3 bases, with 18 bases spanning the gap. CDR1 SEHNR and CDR2 FQNEAQ come from the germline V gene (reference sequence). The CDR3 spells CASSLGGVAGEHTEAFF. The CDR3 nucleotides are TGTGCCAGCAGCTTAGGAGGGGTTGCCGGGGAACACACTGAAGCTTTCTTT.

This clonotype was recorded many times. The chain carries TRBV5-1 and TRBJ2-2; 9 nucleotides match TRBD1. This CDR3 has 17 amino acids. The ends lost 4 bases at V and 4 bases at J; junction bases unmatched: 11. Germline V CDR1 and CDR2: SGHRS, YFSETQ. Written as DNA, the CDR3 is TGCGCCAGCAGCCCGCGAGAGGGACAGGGAGGCACCGGGGAGCTGTTTTTT. Translation gives CASSPREGQGGTGELFF.

In the case of this clonotype: The junction differs from germline at one of its ends, possibly a read error. The chain couples TRBV6-6 to TRBJ2-7; 11 positions agree with TRBD2. This CDR3 comprises 21 residues. Germline assignment: CDR1 MNHNY and CDR2 SVGAGI (reference sequence). CDR3 nucleotide sequence: TGTGCCAGCAGTCACTCGAATAAGCCGCGCACTAGCGGGGGACCCCTCTACGAGCAGTACTTC. It encodes CASSHSNKPRTSGGPLYEQYF.

This clonotype was observed at least ten times. V usage is TRBV12-3 or TRBV12-4 and J usage is TRBJ2-7; 11 nucleotides match TRBD2. The length of the CDR3 is 16 residues. V gave up 0 bases and J gave up 6 bases; unmatched junction bases: 7. DNA for the CDR3: TGTGCCAGCAGTTTAGCTAGCGGGAGGGCCATTCGCGAGCAGTACTTC. It translates to CASSLASGRAIREQYF.

A word on this clonotype: A much more abundant neighbour one base away suggests this may be a read error. V usage is TRBV6-1 and J usage is TRBJ2-1, with TRBD2 matching 7 bases. Germline CDR1 reads MNHNS; CDR2 reads SASEGT. The CDR3 is made up of 15 amino acids. CDR3 coding DNA: TGTGCCAGCAGCGGGGAAGCGGGGCCCTACAATGAGCAGCTCTTC. This translates into CASSGEAGPYNEQLF.

Remarks on this clonotype: With a much larger clone just one base away, this may be a read error. This rearrangement joins TRBV20-1 to TRBJ2-1, with TRBD2 matching over 13 bases. CDR1 is DFQATT, CDR2 SNEGSKA, per germline (reference sequence). This CDR3 spans 14 amino acids. The J segment lost 9 bases and the V segment lost 6 bases, leaving 8 bases of the junction unmatched. In nucleotides, the CDR3 is TGCAGTGCGCGGACTAGCGGGAGAGTAACTGAGCAGTTCTTC. Its protein is CSARTSGRVTEQFF.

J is TRBJ2-7 and V is TRBV14; D is perhaps TRBD2 (6 bases). CDR1 and CDR2 from the germline V gene are SGHDN and FVKESK. Trimming removed 4 bases from V and 4 bases from J, with 17 bases in between. The CDR3 spans 15 residues. The chain's CDR3 is CASSPRIAASYEQYF. Here the CDR3 DNA reads TGTGCCAGCAGCCCCAGGATAGCGGCTTCTTACGAGCAGTACTTC.

V usage is TRBV6-5 and J usage is TRBJ1-1; 11 positions match TRBD1. The CDR3 sequence is 16 residues long. CDR1 and CDR2 from the germline V gene are MNHEY and SVGAGI. The V gene end was trimmed by 6 bases and the J gene end by 1 base; junction bases not matched to a gene: 7. In nucleotides, the CDR3 is TGTGCCAGCAGACTCGGACAGGGGGCGCGGAACACTGAAGCTTTCTTT. Amino acid sequence: CASRLGQGARNTEAFF.

The CDR3 nucleotides read TGTGCCAGCAGTGAAGTGGCCCGGGGGACCTCTCAGCCCCAGCATTTT. This gives the protein CASSEVARGTSQPQHF. This chain joins TRBV2 and TRBJ1-5; tentatively, D is TRBD1 (5 bases). From germline, CDR1 is SNHLY and CDR2 FYNNEI. CDR3 length: 16 residues. Trimming left V 1 base short and J 6 bases short, with 16 bases between.

This clonotype showed up many times. The chain combines TRBV29-1 with TRBJ2-6; either TRBD1 or TRBD2 may supply D (5 bases each). V was clipped by 2 bases and J by 2 bases, with 10 bases between them. The CDR3 loop spans 15 amino acids. The V gene's germline CDR1 is SQVTM and CDR2 ANQGSEA. CDR3 region: CSVEIGGTGANVLTF. CDR3 DNA: TGCAGCGTTGAAATTGGGGGAACTGGGGCCAACGTCCTGACTTTC.

V is TRBV9 and J is TRBJ2-1; D may be TRBD2 (6 bases). Trimming left V 2 bases short and J 6 bases short, with 9 bases between. Per germline, CDR1 SGDLS and CDR2 YYNGEE. CDR3 length: 13 amino acids. The CDR3 region has the DNA TGTGCCAGCAGCGTGGGACTTATCAATGAGCAGTTCTTC. Its translation: CASSVGLINEQFF.

The chain uses TRBV5-4 and TRBJ2-1, with 15 nucleotides matching TRBD2. This CDR3 contains 16 residues. Losses at the gene ends were 0 bases for V and 12 bases for J; bases not matched to a gene: 7. Germline V gene sequence: CDR1 SGHNT, CDR2 YYREEE (reference sequence). The CDR3 is CASSLGGLAGGDGQFF. CDR3 nucleotide sequence: TGTGCCAGCAGCTTGGGGGGACTAGCGGGAGGCGATGGGCAGTTCTTC.

Concerning this clonotype itself: Germline and junction disagree at one end, which may indicate a read error. The V call is TRBV7-8, the J call TRBJ1-2; TRBD1 agrees at 11 bases. This CDR3 has 15 residues. The germline V gene encodes CDR1 SGHVS and CDR2 FQNEAQ. CDR3 in DNA: TGTACCAGCAGCCCGTGGACAGGGGGCGGGGATGGCTACCCCTTC. Translating it yields CTSSPWTGGGDGYPF.

Many counts were recorded for this clonotype. The rearrangement joins TRBV12-3 or TRBV12-4 to TRBJ2-1; 10 bases are shared with TRBD2. The CDR3 runs to 19 residues. Trimming took 5 bases from V and 6 from J; bases not matched to a gene: 19. CDR3 protein: CASSLSWLWGSGRANEQFF. The CDR3 DNA follows: TGTGCCAGCAGTCTTTCGTGGCTTTGGGGAAGCGGGAGGGCCAATGAGCAGTTCTTC.

This clonotype was counted at least ten times. CDR3 coding DNA: TGTGCCAGCAGAACCTTTGGACGGAGGTACAATGAGCAGTTCTTC. Protein sequence: CASRTFGRRYNEQFF. The chain carries TRBV11-2 and TRBJ2-1, with D possibly being TRBD2 (5 bases). Germline V gene lookup returns CDR1 SGHAT and CDR2 FQNNGV. The germline V and J ends were trimmed by 6 bases and 4 bases, with 16 bases remaining between them. The CDR3 is 15 residues long.

This clonotype was seen at least ten times. The chain is built from TRBV6-2 or TRBV6-3 and TRBJ1-5; maybe TRBD1 (6 bases). The CDR3 is made up of 16 amino acids. Trimming shortened V by 6 bases and J by 0 bases, and 15 bases separated the two germline ends. The germline gives CDR1 MNHEY, CDR2 SVGEGT. The CDR3, as DNA: TGTGCCAGCAGACCCGGACAGTCTAATAGCAATCAGCCCCAGCATTTT. It is translated as CASRPGQSNSNQPQHF.

The gene calls are TRBV28 and TRBJ2-5, with a weak D call TRBD1 (6 bases). The germline CDR1 and CDR2 sequences are MDHEN and SYDVKM. The CDR3 consists of 17 residues. V was trimmed by 2 bases and J by 5 bases, leaving 21 bases between them. CDR3 sequence: CASSLRPRGARGETQYF. The CDR3, as DNA: TGTGCCAGCAGTTTACGCCCCCGGGGAGCGAGGGGGGAGACCCAGTACTTC. Supplemented by reference TRBV28 and TRBJ2-5, the full variable domain reads DVKVTQSSRYLVKRTGEKVFLECVQDMDHENMFWYRQDPGLGLRLIYFSYDVKMKEKGDIPEGYSVSREKKERFSLILESASTNQTSMYLCASSLRPRGARGETQYFGPGTRLLVL.

This clonotype was detected ten times or more. This sequence joins TRBV6-5 and TRBJ2-2; TRBD1 matches at 9 bases. Germline V gene lookup returns CDR1 MNHEY and CDR2 SVGAGI. The CDR3 runs to 18 residues. V lost 2 bases to trimming and J lost 5 bases; unmatched junction nucleotides: 12. DNA for the CDR3: TGTGCCAGCAGTTACCGTGGTAGTGGGACAGGGTGGACCGGGGAGCTGTTTTTT. This sequence encodes CASSYRGSGTGWTGELFF.

At least ten counts were recorded for this clonotype. The genes are TRBV6-5 and TRBJ2-7, with 11 bases identical to TRBD2. Per germline, CDR1 MNHEY and CDR2 SVGAGI. The V segment lost 8 bases and the J segment 10 bases; nucleotides outside the gene matches: 10. This CDR3 comprises 13 residues. CDR3 in amino acids: CASGRTSGPLQYF. The CDR3 region has the DNA TGTGCCAGCGGACGGACTAGCGGGCCGCTCCAGTACTTC.

The V gene is TRBV20-1, the J gene TRBJ2-5; 12 positions agree with TRBD2. The V and J ends lost 1 base and 9 bases, in that order; junction bases with no gene match: 3. The CDR3 consists of 13 residues. The germline CDR1 and CDR2 sequences are DFQATT and SNEGSKA (reference sequence). CDR3 in amino acids: CSARGLAGVAQYF. In nucleotides, the CDR3 is TGCAGTGCTAGAGGACTAGCGGGAGTGGCCCAGTACTTC.

This clonotype came up many times. The chain joins TRBV30 to TRBJ1-6; perhaps TRBD1 as D (6 bases). The CDR3 runs to 14 residues. CDR1 and CDR2 from the germline V gene are GTSNPN and SVGIG (reference sequence). The V end lost 0 bases, the J end lost 8 bases, and 11 bases lay between the germline ends. CDR3 coding DNA: TGTGCCTGGAGTGTGGGGGCGCCGGATTCACCCCTCCACTTT. Encoded protein: CAWSVGAPDSPLHF.

V is TRBV19 and J is TRBJ2-5; tentative D call: TRBD1 (5 bases). Per germline, CDR1 LNHDA and CDR2 SQIVND (reference sequence). The CDR3 is 13 amino acids. V was cut by 4 bases and J by 4 bases, with 10 bases left in between. The CDR3 sequence is CASSRQGTETQYF. The CDR3 DNA follows: TGTGCCAGTAGTAGGCAGGGAACAGAGACCCAGTACTTC.

The table lists this clonotype with many counts. The V call is TRBV11-2, the J call TRBJ2-2, with 8 bases identical to TRBD2. V shed 0 bases, J shed 2 bases, and the junction held 8 bases outside the gene matches. The germline gives CDR1 SGHAT, CDR2 FQNNGV. The CDR3 has 18 residues. CDR3 loop: CASSLDLGAGDNTGELFF. The DNA for the CDR3 is TGTGCCAGCAGCTTAGATCTCGGAGCGGGAGATAACACCGGGGAGCTGTTTTTT.

This clonotype was recorded many times. This chain joins TRBV20-1 and TRBJ1-2, with D possibly TRBD1 on 6 matching bases. V shed 3 bases and J shed 6 bases, with 11 bases lying between them. This CDR3 contains 12 residues. The germline gives CDR1 DFQATT, CDR2 SNEGSKA (reference sequence). CDR3 DNA: TGCAGTGCTAGGCCCGGGGGCCATGGCTACACCTTC. Encoded protein: CSARPGGHGYTF.

Notes on this clonotype: Its ends do not fully match the called genes, so a read error is possible. V is TRBV6-1 and J is TRBJ2-2; D perhaps matches TRBD1 (6 bases). Germline V gives CDR1 MNHNS, CDR2 SASEGT. The CDR3 is 14 amino acids. CDR3 sequence: CASSHRVITGKLFF. CDR3 nucleotide sequence: TGTGCCAGCAGTCACAGGGTGATAACCGGGAAGCTGTTTTTT.

A note on this clonotype: This clone may be a read error of a much larger clone one base away. The rearrangement uses TRBV12-3 or TRBV12-4 and TRBJ2-2, with a tentative D call TRBD2 (6 bases). The CDR3 consists of 15 residues. V was pared by 3 bases and J by 2 bases, with 10 bases between. CDR3 region: CASSFRERNTGELFF. CDR3 coding DNA: TGTGCCAGCAGTTTCCGGGAGAGAAACACCGGGGAGCTGTTTTTT.

This clonotype has ten or more counts. The chain has TRBV5-1 and TRBJ2-3, with a tentative D call TRBD2 (5 bases). The V and J ends lost 9 bases and 2 bases respectively, with 16 bases between them. This CDR3 is 14 amino acids long. Germline V gives CDR1 SGHRS, CDR2 YFSETQ. DNA for the CDR3: TGCGCCAACCAAGGGAGCGCCTCCACAGATACGCAGTATTTT. It yields the protein CANQGSASTDTQYF. Complete variable domain (other parts from reference TRBV5-1 and TRBJ2-3): KAGVTQTPRYLIKTRGQQVTLSCSPISGHRSVSWYQQTPGQGLQFLFEYFSETQRNKGNFPGRFSGRQFSNSRSEMNVSTLELGDSALYLCANQGSASTDTQYFGPGTRLTVL.